This is a list of T cell receptor beta chains from one sample in a study of memory CD4+ T cells and cytomegalovirus serostatus. The assay was immunoSEQ multiplex PCR, and TCRdb's table has in-frame clones only and misses some. Altogether 45,000 to 55,000 clones are present, around 80% being singletons, with the ten largest covering 0.65% to 0.7%. Material: memory CD4+ T cells from blood. All receptors derive from an adult in good health and CMV-seronegative. CDR3s include the opening cysteine and the closing phenylalanine or tryptophan. The D gene is left open where the match is weak. Clone sizes are given selectively: once, few, many, or a class where the clone is expanded.

size	V	J	D	CDR3	DNA
NA	TRBV7-2	TRBJ1-1	NA	CASSLSAFNTEAFF	TGTGCCAGCAGCTTATCCGCGTTTAACACTGAAGCTTTCTTT
NA	TRBV6-1	TRBJ2-3	NA	CASSRDGLRDTQYF	TGTGCCAGCAGCCGGGACGGTCTCAGGGATACGCAGTATTTT
NA	TRBV27	TRBJ2-1	TRBD2	CASSLGWRASGNNEQFF	TGTGCCAGCAGTTTGGGGTGGCGGGCTAGCGGAAACAATGAGCAGTTCTTC
NA	TRBV6-1	TRBJ2-6	TRBD1	CASSSGGSGANVLTF	TGTGCCAGCAGCTCAGGGGGCAGTGGGGCCAACGTCCTGACTTTC
medium-sized	TRBV10-2	TRBJ1-1	NA	CASSVGTEAFF	TGCGCCAGCAGTGTTGGCACTGAAGCTTTCTTT
NA	TRBV6-1	TRBJ2-4	NA	CASSENQVGAKNIQYF	TGTGCCAGCAGTGAAAACCAGGTGGGAGCCAAAAACATTCAGTACTTC
NA	TRBV6-5	TRBJ2-7	TRBD2	CASTPGLAYEQYF	TGTGCCAGCACCCCGGGACTAGCATACGAGCAGTACTTC
NA	TRBV7-3	TRBJ2-6	TRBD1	CASSLDRGGANVLTF	TGTGCCAGCAGCCTCGACAGGGGTGGGGCCAACGTCCTGACTTTC
once	TRBV28	TRBJ2-1	NA	CASSSPSNGHNEQFF	TGTGCCAGCAGTTCCCCTTCTAATGGCCACAATGAGCAGTTCTTC
NA	TRBV2	TRBJ2-2	NA	CASRGTRTGELFF	TGTGCCAGCAGAGGGACTCGCACCGGGGAGCTGTTTTTT
NA	TRBV29-1	TRBJ2-1	NA	CSVEAGVSDEQFF	TGCAGCGTTGAAGCGGGAGTTTCCGATGAGCAGTTCTTC
NA	TRBV30	TRBJ1-3	TRBD1	CAWSGTGGNTIYF	TGTGCCTGGAGTGGGACAGGGGGAAACACCATATATTTT
NA	TRBV27	TRBJ2-7	NA	CASSPKSPYEQYF	TGTGCCAGCAGCCCCAAGTCCCCCTACGAGCAGTACTTC
NA	TRBV28	TRBJ1-2	NA	CASNSGNNYGYTF	TGTGCCAGCAACTCAGGGAACAACTATGGCTACACCTTC
NA	TRBV6-6	TRBJ1-2	NA	CASSYSGDGYTF	TGTGCCAGCAGTTACTCGGGGGACGGCTACACCTTC
NA	TRBV9	TRBJ2-1	TRBD2	CASSVSVGTSGSLGNEQFF	TGTGCCAGCAGCGTGAGCGTGGGGACTAGCGGGTCCCTGGGTAATGAGCAGTTCTTC
NA	TRBV7-8	TRBJ1-5	TRBD1	CASSSFSGGVLGNQPQHF	TGTGCCAGCAGCTCGTTTTCAGGGGGGGTTCTAGGCAATCAGCCCCAGCATTTT
few	TRBV6-1	TRBJ1-1	NA	CASSVHSVNTEAFF	TGTGCCAGCAGTGTACACTCTGTGAACACTGAAGCTTTCTTT
once	TRBV2	TRBJ2-1	TRBD2	CASSAQRDIINEQFF	TGTGCCAGCAGTGCTCAGCGGGATATCATCAATGAGCAGTTCTTC
NA	TRBV6-5	TRBJ2-7	TRBD1	CASSPGQGRYEQYF	TGTGCCAGCAGTCCAGGACAGGGGCGCTACGAGCAGTACTTC
NA	TRBV11-2	TRBJ2-7	TRBD2	CASSLAGGRASEQYF	TGTGCCAGCAGCTTAGCGGGAGGGAGGGCCAGCGAGCAGTACTTC
NA	TRBV27	TRBJ2-1	TRBD2	CASSLITSGSNEQFF	TGTGCCAGCAGTTTAATAACTAGCGGGAGTAATGAGCAGTTCTTC
few	TRBV28	TRBJ1-1	TRBD1	CASSLPPWTGIMNTEAFF	TGTGCCAGCAGTTTACCACCCTGGACAGGCATAATGAACACTGAAGCTTTCTTT
NA	TRBV2	TRBJ2-7	TRBD1	CASRREQGANEQYF	TGTGCCAGCAGAAGAGAACAGGGGGCCAACGAGCAGTACTTC
NA	TRBV5-4	TRBJ1-5	TRBD1	CASSLDRDQPQHF	TGTGCCAGCAGCTTAGACAGGGATCAGCCCCAGCATTTT
NA	TRBV30	TRBJ1-3	NA	CAWTFLGRNTIYF	TGTGCCTGGACCTTCCTAGGGCGAAACACCATATATTTT
once	TRBV5-1	TRBJ1-6	NA	CASSLEAGVSPLHF	TGCGCCAGCAGCTTGGAGGCAGGGGTCTCACCCCTCCACTTT
NA	TRBV2	TRBJ1-5	TRBD1	CASSSDRALNQPQHF	TGTGCCAGCAGTTCGGACAGGGCGCTTAATCAGCCCCAGCATTTT
NA	TRBV5-1	TRBJ2-2	NA	CASSPNAGTPNTGELFF	TGCGCCAGCAGCCCAAACGCAGGGACCCCGAACACCGGGGAGCTGTTTTTT
NA	TRBV28	TRBJ2-1	NA	CASRLATYNEQFF	TGTGCCAGCCGGCTAGCGACCTACAATGAGCAGTTCTTC
NA	TRBV2	TRBJ2-2	NA	CASSYAGELFF	TGTGCCAGCAGTTATGCCGGGGAGCTGTTTTTT
NA	TRBV5-4	TRBJ1-2	NA	CASSLTQNYGYTF	TGTGCCAGCAGCTTGACCCAAAACTATGGCTACACCTTC
NA	TRBV28	TRBJ1-5	NA	CASSSRPQGMGNQPQHF	TGTGCCAGCAGCTCCCGCCCACAGGGAATGGGCAATCAGCCCCAGCATTTT
NA	TRBV2	TRBJ2-6	NA	CASRAPLGRDSGANVLTF	TGTGCCAGCCGTGCTCCGCTCGGACGGGACTCTGGGGCCAACGTCCTGACTTTC
NA	TRBV5-4	TRBJ1-5	TRBD1	CASSLGQGLQPQHF	TGTGCCAGCAGCTTGGGACAGGGCCTTCAGCCCCAGCATTTT
NA	TRBV2	TRBJ2-7	TRBD1	CASRREVRAGGTGSYEQYF	TGTGCCAGCAGACGCGAGGTGAGGGCGGGCGGGACAGGCTCCTACGAGCAGTACTTC
NA	TRBV7-9	TRBJ2-7	NA	CASSPVGNSYEQYF	TGTGCCAGCAGCCCTGTGGGGAACTCCTACGAGCAGTACTTC
NA	TRBV18	TRBJ2-6	NA	CASSPLGTGANVLTF	TGTGCCAGCTCACCATTAGGGACTGGGGCCAACGTCCTGACTTTC
once	TRBV4-1	TRBJ1-1	TRBD1	CASSHLDRENTEAFF	TGCGCCAGCAGCCATCTCGACAGGGAAAACACTGAAGCTTTCTTT
NA	TRBV6-1	TRBJ2-7	TRBD2	CASSDERGNEQYF	TGTGCCAGCAGTGATGAGCGGGGGAACGAGCAGTACTTC
few	TRBV2	TRBJ2-7	TRBD1	CASSADRDYEQYF	TGTGCCAGCAGTGCGGACAGGGATTACGAGCAGTACTTC
NA	TRBV11-2	TRBJ2-1	NA	CASSPSGGPNNEQFF	TGTGCCAGCAGCCCCTCGGGCGGGCCAAACAATGAGCAGTTCTTC
once	TRBV30	TRBJ2-3	NA	CAWKGVVGTDTQYF	TGTGCCTGGAAAGGGGTGGTTGGGACAGATACGCAGTATTTT
NA	TRBV5-4	TRBJ2-7	TRBD1	CASSLVLWTGATEQYF	TGTGCCAGCAGCTTGGTCTTATGGACAGGGGCTACCGAGCAGTACTTC
NA	TRBV5-6	TRBJ2-7	NA	CASSLYGQWTRSSYEQYF	TGTGCCAGCAGCTTGTACGGACAGTGGACTAGGAGCTCCTACGAGCAGTACTTC
NA	TRBV10-3	TRBJ2-3	NA	CAISGSTDTQYF	TGTGCCATCAGTGGAAGCACAGATACGCAGTATTTT
few	TRBV7-6	TRBJ2-1	NA	CASSLGEAGSYNEQFF	TGTGCCAGCAGCTTAGGCGAGGCAGGGTCCTACAATGAGCAGTTCTTC
few	TRBV30	TRBJ2-5	NA	CACTGWETQYF	TGTGCCTGTACCGGGTGGGAGACCCAGTACTTC
medium-sized	TRBV5-8	TRBJ2-7	NA	CASSTKTRGEQYF	TGTGCCAGCAGCACCAAGACACGCGGAGAGCAGTACTTC
NA	TRBV2	TRBJ1-1	NA	CASRRGQVNTEAFF	TGTGCCAGCAGAAGGGGACAAGTGAACACTGAAGCTTTCTTT
NA	TRBV27	TRBJ2-3	TRBD2	CASRRGTTSTDTQYF	TGTGCCAGCAGGCGGGGGACTACTAGCACAGATACGCAGTATTTT
NA	TRBV6-1	TRBJ2-7	NA	CASSPLIAAYEQYF	TGTGCCAGCAGTCCCTTAATAGCCGCCTACGAGCAGTACTTC
once	TRBV7-8	TRBJ1-3	NA	CASSLGTDGFSGNTIYF	TGTGCCAGCAGCTTAGGTACCGATGGTTTCTCTGGAAACACCATATATTTT